A single sample gave rise to the 19 T cell receptor beta chains below, sequenced in a study of blood T cell repertoires in COVID-19. The repertoire was sequenced with immunoSEQ multiplex PCR; TCRdb's copy has only in-frame clones and lacks some. The sample consists of just over 150,000 clones, roughly 88% of them appearing once. Sequencing was carried out using peripheral blood. These receptors originate from a woman in her 50s with acute or convalescent COVID-19.

The gene calls are TRBV19 and TRBJ1-1; 7 nucleotides match TRBD1. V was clipped by 4 bases and J by 0 bases; unmatched bases: 8. CDR3 length: 16 amino acids. Germline V gene sequence: CDR1 LNHDA, CDR2 SQIVND (reference sequence). This CDR3 reads CASSRGQRLMNTEAFF. CDR3 DNA sequence: TGTGCCAGTAGTAGGGGACAGCGCCTGATGAACACTGAAGCTTTCTTT.

V and J are TRBV6-5 and TRBJ2-1; TRBD2 agrees at 12 bases. From germline, CDR1 is MNHEY and CDR2 SVGAGI. Germline trimming cut 8 bases from V and 4 bases from J; bases unmatched to any gene: 6. The CDR3 sequence is 15 residues long. The chain's CDR3 is CASQRTSGIYNEQFF. The CDR3 DNA reads as TGTGCCAGCCAGCGGACTAGCGGGATTTACAATGAGCAGTTCTTC.

The V and J genes are TRBV9 and TRBJ1-6, with 9 positions matching TRBD1. The CDR3 has 15 amino acids. V lost 3 bases and J lost 7; bases outside the gene matches: 5. Germline-derived CDR1 and CDR2 are SGDLS and YYNGEE. CDR3 sequence: CASSGPGQGNSPLHF. CDR3 nucleotides: TGTGCCAGCAGCGGCCCGGGACAGGGCAATTCACCCCTCCACTTT.

The chain employs TRBV3-1 (or the pseudogene TRBV3-2) and TRBJ1-1; 11 bases map to TRBD1. The CDR3 contains 17 residues. CDR1 LGHDT and CDR2 YNNKEL come from the germline V gene (reference sequence). V gave up 1 base and J gave up 1 base; unmatched junction bases: 5. The CDR3 DNA follows: TGTGCCAGCAGCCAAGTTGGCGGGACAGGGGGGAACACTGAAGCTTTCTTT. Its protein product is CASSQVGGTGGNTEAFF.

The chain recombines TRBV12-3 or TRBV12-4 with TRBJ1-5; D is undetermined. V dropped 7 bases and J dropped 4 bases, with 11 bases sitting between them. The CDR3 runs to 13 residues. CDR3 residues: CASTPYENQPQHF. For the CDR3, the DNA is TGTGCCAGCACGCCATACGAGAATCAGCCCCAGCATTTT.

The V and J genes are TRBV7-6 and TRBJ2-1; D might be TRBD1 (6 bases). The V end was cut by 5 bases, the J end by 3 bases, with 17 bases between. Germline CDR1 and CDR2: SGHVS and FNYEAQ. The length of the CDR3 is 16 residues. This CDR3 is CASSPRGQWNYNEQFF. The CDR3 nucleotides are TGTGCCAGCAGCCCCCGAGGACAGTGGAACTACAATGAGCAGTTCTTC.

The chain links TRBV3-1 (or the pseudogene TRBV3-2) to TRBJ2-7, with a possible D match to TRBD2 (6 bases). From germline, CDR1 is LGHDT and CDR2 YNNKEL (reference sequence). Trimming shortened V by 8 bases and J by 3 bases, and 11 bases separated the two germline ends. This CDR3 contains 12 residues. The CDR3 reads CASVASDYEQYF. Written as DNA, the CDR3 is TGTGCCAGCGTTGCTAGCGACTACGAGCAGTACTTC.

V and J are TRBV7-9 and TRBJ1-1; D unresolved. This CDR3 has 14 amino acids. V gave up 5 bases and J gave up 1 base, with 11 bases separating them. The germline CDR1 and CDR2 sequences are SEHNR and FQNEAQ (reference sequence). The CDR3 nucleotides read TGTGCCAGCAGCCCCCCAACGAGGAACACTGAAGCTTTCTTT. Its translation: CASSPPTRNTEAFF.

This chain joins TRBV15 and TRBJ2-4, with a weak D call TRBD1 (6 bases). There are 13 residues in the CDR3. V shed 3 bases and J shed 8 bases, with 11 bases lying between them. Germline loops: CDR1 LNHNV, CDR2 YYDKDF (reference sequence). This CDR3 reads CATSSTGWDIQYF. In DNA form, the CDR3 reads TGTGCCACCAGCAGCACAGGGTGGGACATTCAGTACTTC.

V is TRBV10-3 and J is TRBJ1-1; no clear D. The CDR3 is 12 residues long. V lost 0 bases to trimming and J lost 7 bases, with 6 bases between them. Germline V lookup: CDR1 ENHRY, CDR2 SYGVKD. CDR3 in DNA: TGTGCCATCAGTGAGTCGTCAGTTGAAGCTTTCTTT. The encoded protein is CAISESSVEAFF.

The chain links TRBV6-2 or TRBV6-3 to TRBJ1-1; TRBD1 matches 10 bases. CDR1 is MNHEY and CDR2 is SVGEGT in the germline V gene. The CDR3 is 19 residues long. The J segment lost 5 bases and the V segment lost 6 bases, leaving 21 bases of the junction unmatched. The CDR3: CASSVNPTGGTVPGTEAFF. The CDR3 DNA follows: TGTGCCAGCAGCGTTAACCCGACAGGGGGCACGGTCCCCGGGACTGAAGCTTTCTTT.

The chain is built from TRBV6-5 and TRBJ2-5, with 8 bases aligning to TRBD1. The V gene end was trimmed by 6 bases and the J gene end by 7 bases; junction bases not matched to a gene: 10. This CDR3 has 14 amino acids. Germline CDR1 is MNHEY and CDR2 is SVGAGI. The CDR3, as DNA: TGTGCCAGCAGAGCCCCAACAGGGGGAGGGACCCAGTACTTC. Translated, it gives CASRAPTGGGTQYF.

The chain couples TRBV5-6 to TRBJ2-4; TRBD2 might be the D (5 bases). This CDR3 region has 17 residues. From germline, CDR1 is SGHDT and CDR2 YYEEEE. The V end was cut by 0 bases, the J end by 8 bases, with 21 bases between. CDR3: CASSLAGSISLRDIQYF. The CDR3 region has the DNA TGTGCCAGCAGCTTGGCGGGCTCGATCTCCTTGAGGGACATTCAGTACTTC. The entire variable domain, with the rest obtained from reference TRBV5-6 and TRBJ2-4, is as follows: DAGVTQSPTHLIKTRGQQVTLRCSPKSGHDTVSWYQQALGQGPQFIFQYYEEEERQRGNFPDRFSGHQFPNYSSELNVNALLLGDSALYLCASSLAGSISLRDIQYFGAGTRLSVL.

The chain joins TRBV6-5 to TRBJ2-7; 8 bases agree with TRBD1. The CDR3 contains 15 residues. J was trimmed by 3 bases and V by 8 bases; bases with no gene match: 12. Germline V gives CDR1 MNHEY, CDR2 SVGAGI. As DNA, the CDR3 is TGTGCCAGCCGACGGACAGGGTTGATAAACTACGAGCAGTACTTC. Translating it yields CASRRTGLINYEQYF.

This clone was observed a few times. One end of the junction fails to match germline, which may point to a read error. This sequence joins TRBV5-5 and TRBJ2-7; TRBD2 aligns across 14 bases. The V gene's germline CDR1 is SGHKS and CDR2 YYEKEE (reference sequence). CDR3 size: 16 residues. In nucleotides, the CDR3 is TGTGCCAGCAGATTGGGACTAGCGGGAGACTCCTACGAGCAGTACTTC. As protein: CASRLGLAGDSYEQYF.

The chain couples TRBV4-3 to TRBJ2-3, with 8 bases lining up with TRBD1. V dropped 0 bases and J dropped 2; count of bases not matched to a gene: 7. There are 17 residues in the CDR3. Per the germline V gene, CDR1 is LGHNA and CDR2 is YSLEER. Written as DNA, the CDR3 is TGCGCCAGCAGCCAAGAACCCAGGACAGGGATCACAGATACGCAGTATTTT. It codes for CASSQEPRTGITDTQYF.

This chain connects TRBV24-1 to TRBJ1-6, with TRBD1 as a possible D gene (5 bases). Trimming stripped 7 bases from V and 10 bases from J, with 22 bases between. Germline V gene data show CDR1 as KGHDR and CDR2 as SFDVKD. This CDR3 has 16 residues. The CDR3 bases are TGTGCCACCAGGCCGTGTGGGGGGTTATTGCACTCACCCCTCCACTTT. It codes for CATRPCGGLLHSPLHF.

This clone has more than one count but fewer than ten. The chain is built from TRBV11-3 and TRBJ2-1, with D unclear. The V end lost 6 bases, the J end lost 3 bases, and 12 bases lay between the germline ends. There are 14 residues in the CDR3. Germline-derived CDR1 and CDR2 are SGHNT and YENEEA. The DNA for the CDR3 is TGTGCCAGCAGTCCGTCCCCTAACTACAATGAGCAGTTCTTC. Amino acid sequence: CASSPSPNYNEQFF.

This chain links TRBV9 with TRBJ1-2; D remains unclear. The ends were cut back, 2 bases at V and 7 bases at J, with 9 bases in the middle. The CDR3 covers 12 residues. CDR1 and CDR2 from the germline V gene are SGDLS and YYNGEE. The CDR3 is CASSVSGGGYTF. The CDR3 nucleotides are TGTGCCAGCAGCGTTTCAGGAGGTGGCTACACCTTC.